This T cell receptor beta chain was profiled in a study of blood T cell repertoires in COVID-19. Study information: The samples span acute and convalescent COVID-19 from the United States, Italy and Spain. T cells, B-cell-depleted T cells, or PBMCs supplied cDNA or gDNA.

The CDR3 extends over 14 amino acids. Germline V CDR1 and CDR2: GTSNPN, SVGIG (reference sequence). Trimming took 5 bases from V and 4 from J, leaving 12 bases between them. Using immunoSEQ multiplex PCR, the repertoire was profiled, and TCRdb retains in-frame clones only, with some absent. The table includes around 160,000 clones, around four fifths detected once. This sequence was found in a human donor in a cohort sampled during active COVID-19. Sequenced sample: peripheral blood. This chain connects TRBV30 to TRBJ1-6, with D maybe TRBD1 (5 bases). The CDR3 DNA is TGTGCCTGGGCTCCGACAGTTTATAATTCACCCCTCCACTTT. This codes for CAWAPTVYNSPLHF.